This T cell receptor (beta chain) was retrieved from a study of cytomegalovirus exposure and HLA in healthy donors. The overall study: As an earlier analysis found, around 170 million T cells yielded around 110 million unique TCR beta sequences.

Primers included in the PCR were 60 Vbeta and 13 Jbeta primers. Clones were sequenced by immunoSEQ multiplex PCR, and TCRdb holds only the in-frame ones, with some missing. The sample carries 95,000 to 110,000 clones, 77% recorded once. This CDR3 contains 14 residues. V gave up 9 bases and J gave up 7 bases; unmatched junction bases: 12. From germline, CDR1 is MNHEY and CDR2 SVGAGI. This clone has a single count. This chain links TRBV6-5 with TRBJ1-5, with TRBD1 identical over 7 bases. Input material: PBMCs. The clonotype comes from a male donor in good health and CMV-seronegative. The CDR3 sequence: CASRATGLGQPQHF. The CDR3 DNA reads TGTGCCAGTCGTGCGACAGGGTTGGGGCAGCCCCAGCATTTT.